Listed below are T cell receptor beta chains from one sample, sequenced in a study of metastatic and nonmetastatic thyroid tumors. TCRdb re-called the PCR reads via MiXCR. The sample holds around 52,000 clones, roughly 30% seen once. The sequenced sample was blood. The source is a female donor with papillary thyroid cancer or a benign thyroid nodule (not recorded which). Some clones in this sample may be carry-over from other donors' samples. Both conserved end residues are part of each CDR3. Each record gives: J gene, clone size, V gene, D gene, CDR3 protein, CDR3 DNA. A D gene is named only where the DNA matches it firmly. Some rows mark clone size as missing; the rest say once, few, many or name a class of expanded clone.

J: TRBJ2-7; size: many; V: TRBV6-2/TRBV6-3; D: NA; CDR3: CASSYAYEQYF; DNA: TGTGCCAGCAGTTACGCCTACGAGCAGTACTTC
J: TRBJ2-7; size: many; V: TRBV6-5; D: NA; CDR3: CASSYSFTGPKEQYF; DNA: TGTGCCAGCAGTTACTCTTTCACAGGGCCCAAGGAGCAGTACTTC
J: TRBJ2-7; size: NA; V: TRBV28; D: TRBD2; CDR3: CASSLLAGVAEQYF; DNA: TGTGCCAGCAGTTTATTAGCGGGAGTCGCCGAGCAGTACTTC
J: TRBJ2-7; size: NA; V: TRBV11-2; D: NA; CDR3: CASSLGAGYLYEQYF; DNA: TGTGCCAGCAGTCTCGGCGCAGGGTACCTCTACGAGCAGTACTTC
J: TRBJ2-7; size: NA; V: TRBV20-1; D: NA; CDR3: CSARDLTDGPYEQYF; DNA: TGCAGTGCTAGAGATCTTACAGATGGACCCTACGAGCAGTACTTC
J: TRBJ1-2; size: NA; V: TRBV5-1; D: NA; CDR3: CASSLEGGGKGYTF; DNA: TGCGCCAGCAGCTTGGAGGGCGGGGGAAAAGGCTACACCTTC
J: TRBJ2-7; size: few; V: TRBV12-3/TRBV12-4; D: NA; CDR3: CASSPDRTFYEQYF; DNA: TGTGCCAGCAGTCCCGACAGGACGTTCTACGAGCAGTACTTC
J: TRBJ2-3; size: NA; V: TRBV6-1; D: TRBD2; CDR3: CASRPLARADTQYF; DNA: TGTGCCAGCAGACCACTAGCGAGGGCAGATACGCAGTATTTT
J: TRBJ1-2; size: NA; V: TRBV4-1; D: NA; CDR3: CASSQGDNAFYGYTF; DNA: TGCGCCAGCAGCCAAGGGGACAACGCATTCTATGGCTACACCTTC
J: TRBJ2-2; size: few; V: TRBV19; D: NA; CDR3: CASIAAGPYTGELFF; DNA: TGTGCCAGTATCGCAGCCGGACCGTACACCGGGGAGCTGTTTTTT
J: TRBJ1-1; size: NA; V: TRBV6-2/TRBV6-3; D: NA; CDR3: CASSSGPGEWNTEAFF; DNA: TGTGCCAGCAGCTCCGGTCCCGGGGAGTGGAACACTGAAGCTTTCTTT
J: TRBJ1-2; size: once; V: TRBV30; D: TRBD1; CDR3: CAWSVQGQGLGYTF; DNA: TGTGCCTGGAGTGTACAAGGACAGGGTCTCGGCTACACCTTC
J: TRBJ1-1; size: NA; V: TRBV5-1; D: TRBD1; CDR3: CASRQGLNTEAFF; DNA: TGCGCCAGCAGACAGGGGTTGAACACTGAAGCTTTCTTT